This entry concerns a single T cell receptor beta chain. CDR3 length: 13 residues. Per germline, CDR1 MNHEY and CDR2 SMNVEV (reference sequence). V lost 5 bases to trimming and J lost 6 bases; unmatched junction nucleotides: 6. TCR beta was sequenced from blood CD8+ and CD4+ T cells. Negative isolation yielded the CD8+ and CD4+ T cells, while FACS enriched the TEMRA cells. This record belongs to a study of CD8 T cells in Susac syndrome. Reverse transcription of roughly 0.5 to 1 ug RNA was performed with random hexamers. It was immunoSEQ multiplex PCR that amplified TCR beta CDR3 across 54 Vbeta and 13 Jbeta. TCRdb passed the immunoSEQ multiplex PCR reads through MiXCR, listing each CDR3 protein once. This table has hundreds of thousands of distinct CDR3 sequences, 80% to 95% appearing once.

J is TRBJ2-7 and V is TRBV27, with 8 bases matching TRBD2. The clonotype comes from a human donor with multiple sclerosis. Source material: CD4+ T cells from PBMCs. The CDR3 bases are TGTGCCAGCAGTGCGGGACTAGTTCTCGAGCAGTACTTC. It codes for CASSAGLVLEQYF.